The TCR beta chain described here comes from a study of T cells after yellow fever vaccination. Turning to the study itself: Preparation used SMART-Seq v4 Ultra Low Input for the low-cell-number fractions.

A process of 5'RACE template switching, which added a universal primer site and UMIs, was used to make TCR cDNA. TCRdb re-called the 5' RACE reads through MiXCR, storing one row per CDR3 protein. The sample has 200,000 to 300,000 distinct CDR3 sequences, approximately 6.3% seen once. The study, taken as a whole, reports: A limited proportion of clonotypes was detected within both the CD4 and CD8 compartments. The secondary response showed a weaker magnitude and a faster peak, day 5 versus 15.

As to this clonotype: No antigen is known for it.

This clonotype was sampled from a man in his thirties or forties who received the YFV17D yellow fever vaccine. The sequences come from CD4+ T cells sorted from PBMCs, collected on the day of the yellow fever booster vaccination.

The CDR3 sequence is CATSFGTGGELFF. DNA for the CDR3: TGTGCCACCAGCTTTGGGACAGGCGGGGAGCTGTTTTTT. V is TRBV15 and J is TRBJ2-2; 8 positions agree with TRBD1. The CDR3 runs 13 residues. CDR1 is LNHNV, CDR2 YYDKDF, per germline (reference sequence). Trimming took 5 bases from V and 7 from J; bases not matched to a gene: 3.